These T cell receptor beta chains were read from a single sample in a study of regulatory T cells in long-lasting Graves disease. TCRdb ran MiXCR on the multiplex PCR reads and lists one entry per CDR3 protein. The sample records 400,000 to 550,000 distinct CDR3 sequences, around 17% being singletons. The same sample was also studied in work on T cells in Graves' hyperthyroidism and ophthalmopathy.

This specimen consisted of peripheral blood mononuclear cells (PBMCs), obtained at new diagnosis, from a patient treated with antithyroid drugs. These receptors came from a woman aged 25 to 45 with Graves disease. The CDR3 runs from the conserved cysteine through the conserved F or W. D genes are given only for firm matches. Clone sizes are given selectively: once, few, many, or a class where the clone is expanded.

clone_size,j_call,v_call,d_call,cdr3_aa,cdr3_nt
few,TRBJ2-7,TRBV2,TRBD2,CASGGESYEQYF,TGTGCCAGCGGGGGGGAGAGCTACGAGCAGTACTTC
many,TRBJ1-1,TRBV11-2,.,CASSLDPGYTEAFF,TGTGCCAGCAGCTTAGATCCCGGTTACACTGAAGCTTTCTTT
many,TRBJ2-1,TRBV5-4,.,CASTTSFQYNEQFF,TGTGCCAGCACCACTAGCTTTCAATACAATGAGCAGTTCTTC
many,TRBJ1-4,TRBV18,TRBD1,CASSPSDRDTNEKLFF,TGTGCCAGCTCACCGTCGGACAGGGACACTAATGAAAAACTGTTTTTT
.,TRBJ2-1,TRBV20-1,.,CSANPRGTLPNEQFF,TGCAGTGCTAACCCCAGGGGTACCCTACCCAATGAGCAGTTCTTC
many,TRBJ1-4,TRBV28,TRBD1,CASSRTGEREKLFF,TGTGCCAGCAGTAGGACAGGGGAACGAGAAAAACTGTTTTTT
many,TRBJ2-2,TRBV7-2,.,CASSLASGTGELFF,TGTGCCAGCAGCTTAGCGTCTGGGACTGGGGAGCTGTTTTTT
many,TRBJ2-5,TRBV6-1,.,CASSEDGNQETQYF,TGTGCCAGCAGTGAAGACGGTAACCAAGAGACCCAGTACTTC
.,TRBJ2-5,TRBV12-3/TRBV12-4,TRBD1,CASSSRDRAETQYF,TGTGCCAGCAGTTCACGGGACAGGGCAGAGACCCAGTACTTC
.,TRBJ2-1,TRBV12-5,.,CASGLDTLALSSYNEQFF,TGTGCTAGTGGTTTGGATACTCTAGCTCTCAGCTCCTACAATGAGCAGTTCTTC
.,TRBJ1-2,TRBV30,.,CAWFPRDFDGYTF,TGTGCCTGGTTTCCCCGGGACTTCGATGGCTACACCTTC
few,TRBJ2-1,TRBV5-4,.,CASFAGRSYNEQFF,TGTGCCAGCTTCGCGGGTAGATCCTACAATGAGCAGTTCTTC
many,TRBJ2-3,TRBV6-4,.,CASSDSRATSTDTQYF,TGTGCCAGCAGTGACTCCAGGGCTACTAGCACAGATACGCAGTATTTT
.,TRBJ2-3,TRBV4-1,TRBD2,CASSQDVQAGGALDTQYF,TGCGCCAGCAGCCAAGACGTCCAAGCGGGAGGAGCTTTAGATACGCAGTATTTT
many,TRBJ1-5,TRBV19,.,CASIQSPSKSGYSNQPQHF,TGTGCCAGTATCCAGTCCCCATCAAAAAGTGGATATAGCAATCAGCCCCAGCATTTT
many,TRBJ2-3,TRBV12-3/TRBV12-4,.,CASSALGEDADTQYF,TGTGCCAGCAGCGCCTTGGGGGAAGACGCAGATACGCAGTATTTT
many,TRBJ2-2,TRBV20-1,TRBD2,CSASLGGRDFGELFF,TGCAGTGCTAGTCTTGGCGGGAGGGATTTCGGGGAGCTGTTTTTT
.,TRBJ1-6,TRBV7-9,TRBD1,CASSLADRGTNSPLHF,TGTGCCAGCAGCTTAGCCGACAGGGGCACCAATTCACCCCTCCACTTT
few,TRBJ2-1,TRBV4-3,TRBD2,CASSQGGGDEQFF,TGCGCCAGCAGCCAAGGTGGGGGGGATGAGCAGTTCTTC
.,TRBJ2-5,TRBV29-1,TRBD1,CSVGQGAETQYF,TGCAGCGTGGGACAGGGGGCGGAGACCCAGTACTTC
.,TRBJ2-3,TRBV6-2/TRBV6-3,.,CATIPGGAPDTQYF,TGTGCCACCATCCCCGGCGGGGCCCCGGATACGCAGTATTTT
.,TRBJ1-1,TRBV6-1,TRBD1,CASSTSGTGNTEAFF,TGTGCCAGCAGTACCTCCGGGACAGGGAACACTGAAGCTTTCTTT
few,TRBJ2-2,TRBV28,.,CASSQGRGDTGELFF,TGTGCCAGCAGTCAAGGCCGGGGTGACACCGGGGAGCTGTTTTTT
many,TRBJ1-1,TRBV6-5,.,CASSSGTTEAFF,TGTGCCAGCAGTTCAGGTACCACTGAAGCTTTCTTT
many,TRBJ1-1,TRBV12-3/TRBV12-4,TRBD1,CASSPGTEEAFF,TGTGCCAGCAGTCCCGGGACAGAAGAAGCTTTCTTT
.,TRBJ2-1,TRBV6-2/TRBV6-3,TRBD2,CASSRGSGRYNEQFF,TGTGCCAGCAGCCGGGGTAGCGGGAGGTACAATGAGCAGTTCTTC
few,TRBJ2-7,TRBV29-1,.,CSVEEGYGETYEQYF,TGCAGCGTTGAAGAAGGGTACGGGGAGACCTACGAGCAGTACTTC
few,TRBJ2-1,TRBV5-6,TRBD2,CASSSVGSGREGSYNEQFF,TGTGCCAGCAGCTCGGTTGGTAGCGGGAGGGAGGGCTCCTACAATGAGCAGTTCTTC
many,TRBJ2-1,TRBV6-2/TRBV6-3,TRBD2,CASSYLGLAGSYNEQFF,TGTGCCAGCAGTTACCTCGGGCTAGCGGGATCCTACAATGAGCAGTTCTTC
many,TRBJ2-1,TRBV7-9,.,CASSLASGGTGNEQFF,TGTGCCAGCAGCTTAGCGAGCGGCGGGACTGGCAATGAGCAGTTCTTC
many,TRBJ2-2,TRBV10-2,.,CASSGSHDTGELFF,TGCGCCAGCAGTGGGTCACATGACACCGGGGAGCTGTTTTTT
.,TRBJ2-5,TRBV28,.,CASSTTPAVEETQYF,TGTGCCAGCAGTACTACCCCCGCAGTAGAAGAGACCCAGTACTTC
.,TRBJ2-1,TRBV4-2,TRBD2,CASSQDEREVVYEQFF,TGTGCCAGCAGCCAAGATGAGCGGGAGGTCGTCTATGAGCAGTTCTTC
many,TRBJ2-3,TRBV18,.,CASSPTPGAVTDTQYF,TGTGCCAGCTCCCCCACCCCCGGGGCTGTCACAGATACGCAGTATTTT
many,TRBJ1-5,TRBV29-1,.,CSVTTGTPNQPQHF,TGCAGCGTTACTACCGGGACACCTAATCAGCCCCAGCATTTT
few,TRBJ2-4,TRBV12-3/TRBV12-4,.,CASSYSKSRDIQYF,TGTGCCAGCAGTTACTCGAAAAGCCGGGATATTCAGTACTTC
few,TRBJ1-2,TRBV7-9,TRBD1,CASSSTLGTGPHYGYTF,TGTGCCAGCAGCTCCACACTGGGGACAGGGCCCCACTATGGCTACACCTTC
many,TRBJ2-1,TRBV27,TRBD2,CASSLLGLARNEQFF,TGTGCCAGCAGTTTATTGGGACTAGCTAGGAATGAGCAGTTCTTC